These 23 T cell receptor beta chains came from one sample sequenced in a study of cytomegalovirus exposure and HLA in healthy donors. TCRdb's table, derived via immunoSEQ multiplex PCR, lists solely in-frame clones and lacks some. The table has 120,000 to 150,000 clones, about four fifths seen once. The sequencing sample was made of PBMCs. Source of these receptors: a woman aged 30 to 39 in good health and CMV-seronegative.

The gene calls are TRBV27 and TRBJ1-1, with 7 bases lining up with TRBD1. CDR1 is MNHEY, CDR2 SMNVEV, per germline (reference sequence). This CDR3 is built from 15 residues. The V gene end was trimmed by 6 bases and the J gene end by 1 base; junction bases not matched to a gene: 8. CDR3 sequence (DNA): TGTGCCAGCAGAGGGGACAGAAGTAAGAACACTGAAGCTTTCTTT. It specifies CASRGDRSKNTEAFF.

This clone came up once. The CDR3 sequence: CASSFTGAGANVLTF. The CDR3 DNA follows: TGTGCCAGCAGCTTTACAGGGGCTGGGGCCAACGTCCTGACTTTC. The chain carries TRBV5-4 and TRBJ2-6, with 7 bases fitting TRBD1. The germline V gene has CDR1 SGHNT and CDR2 YYREEE (reference sequence). The CDR3 spans 15 residues. V dropped 2 bases and J dropped 2; count of bases not matched to a gene: 1.

V usage is TRBV2 and J usage is TRBJ2-3; 8 bases align to TRBD2. Germline values: CDR1 SNHLY, CDR2 FYNNEI. Germline trimming cut 6 bases from V and 2 bases from J; bases unmatched to any gene: 4. The CDR3 is 14 amino acids. CDR3 sequence (DNA): TGTGCCAGCAGGAAGGGACTAGTCACAGATACGCAGTATTTT. Its translation: CASRKGLVTDTQYF.

Comment on this clone: The junction differs from germline at one of its ends, possibly a read error. The gene calls are TRBV7-7 and TRBJ1-2; 8 bases align to TRBD1. This CDR3 contains 16 residues. Germline assignment: CDR1 SSHAT and CDR2 FNYEAQ (reference sequence). CDR3 sequence reads: CASSLGRGRLDYGYTF. The CDR3 bases are TGTGCTAGCAGCTTGGGCAGGGGGCGATTGGACTATGGCTACACCTTC.

V usage is TRBV5-6 and J usage is TRBJ2-7; 12 bases agree with TRBD2. J was trimmed by 7 bases and V by 0 bases; bases with no gene match: 5. Germline V gene data show CDR1 as SGHDT and CDR2 as YYEEEE. This CDR3 contains 15 residues. CDR3 sequence: CASSLGLAGGHEQYF. CDR3 DNA sequence: TGTGCCAGCAGCTTGGGGCTAGCGGGGGGGCATGAGCAGTACTTC.

The chain recombines TRBV7-9 with TRBJ1-1, with 9 positions matching TRBD1. Unmatched junction bases numbered 8, after V lost 5 bases and J lost 4 bases. Germline values: CDR1 SEHNR, CDR2 FQNEAQ (reference sequence). CDR3 size: 15 residues. The CDR3 DNA follows: TGTGCCAGCAGCCCACAGGGGGCCGGGGTCACTGAAGCTTTCTTT. This sequence encodes CASSPQGAGVTEAFF. Full variable domain (missing parts from reference TRBV7-9 and TRBJ1-1): DTGVSQNPRHKITKRGQNVTFRCDPISEHNRLYWYRQTLGQGPEFLTYFQNEAQLEKSRLLSDRFSAERPKGSFSTLEIQRTEQGDSAMYLCASSPQGAGVTEAFFGQGTRLTVV.

J is TRBJ1-2 and V is TRBV2; 7 nucleotides match TRBD1. The V and J ends lost 6 bases and 2 bases, in that order; junction bases with no gene match: 3. Looked up from germline, CDR1 is SNHLY and CDR2 is FYNNEI. There are 13 residues in the CDR3. The CDR3 DNA sequence: TGTGCCAGCAGCAGGGACAGCAACTATGGCTACACCTTC. Residues: CASSRDSNYGYTF.

The rearrangement joins TRBV11-1 to TRBJ2-6, with D perhaps matching TRBD1 (6 bases). Germline V gene sequence: CDR1 SGHAT, CDR2 FQDESV (reference sequence). This CDR3 contains 15 residues. Deletions cut 6 bases from V and 0 bases from J, with 9 bases between. The CDR3 sequence is CASRGAASGANVLTF. The DNA for the CDR3 is TGTGCCAGCAGGGGGGCGGCCTCTGGGGCCAACGTCCTGACTTTC.

This rearrangement joins TRBV28 to TRBJ1-1, with a possible D match to TRBD1 (6 bases). Germline V gene sequence: CDR1 MDHEN, CDR2 SYDVKM. CDR3 length: 15 residues. Trimming removed 6 bases from V and 0 bases from J, with 14 bases in between. DNA for the CDR3: TGTGCCAGCAGCCACGGACAGCTAATGAACACTGAAGCTTTCTTT. Translation: CASSHGQLMNTEAFF.

The chain is built from TRBV27 and TRBJ2-7; 8 positions agree with TRBD1. Germline assignment: CDR1 MNHEY and CDR2 SMNVEV (reference sequence). The V segment lost 5 bases and the J segment 2 bases; nucleotides outside the gene matches: 8. This CDR3 has 15 residues. The CDR3 region is CASSVTGTGPYEQYF. As DNA, the CDR3 is TGTGCCAGCAGTGTAACCGGGACAGGCCCCTACGAGCAGTACTTC.

The genes are TRBV11-3 and TRBJ2-3; maybe TRBD1 (5 bases). The CDR3 extends over 14 amino acids. Trimming left V 1 base short and J 0 bases short, with 5 bases between. Germline CDR1 reads SGHNT; CDR2 reads YENEEA. As DNA, the CDR3 is TGTGCCAGCAGCTTAGGACAGAGCACAGATACGCAGTATTTT. Protein product: CASSLGQSTDTQYF.

The gene calls are TRBV5-1 and TRBJ2-3; D might be TRBD2 (6 bases). The germline V and J ends were trimmed by 0 bases and 2 bases, with 10 bases remaining between them. The CDR3 has 15 amino acids. Germline V gives CDR1 SGHRS, CDR2 YFSETQ. CDR3: CASSLGGVYTDTQYF. The CDR3 DNA reads TGCGCCAGCAGCTTGGGGGGGGTATACACAGATACGCAGTATTTT. The whole variable domain, filled in from reference TRBV5-1 and TRBJ2-3, reads KAGVTQTPRYLIKTRGQQVTLSCSPISGHRSVSWYQQTPGQGLQFLFEYFSETQRNKGNFPGRFSGRQFSNSRSEMNVSTLELGDSALYLCASSLGGVYTDTQYFGPGTRLTVL.

The chain's CDR3 is CASSQDRGQNSPLHF. For the CDR3, the DNA is TGCGCCAGCAGCCAAGATAGGGGACAAAATTCACCCCTCCACTTT. This rearrangement joins TRBV4-1 to TRBJ1-6; TRBD1 is a possible D gene (6 bases). V was clipped by 0 bases and J by 7 bases, with 10 bases between them. This CDR3 has 15 amino acids. CDR1 and CDR2 (germline): MGHRA, YSYEKL.

The rearrangement uses TRBV5-1 and TRBJ2-5; 12 positions agree with TRBD2. Per germline, CDR1 SGHRS and CDR2 YFSETQ. V shed 3 bases, J shed 4 bases, and the junction held 10 bases outside the gene matches. CDR3 size: 17 residues. The CDR3 nucleotides read TGCGCCAGCAGCTGGACTAGCGGGGCCTATACCCCAGAGACCCAGTACTTC. Its protein is CASSWTSGAYTPETQYF.

The gene calls are TRBV18 and TRBJ1-4; the match to TRBD1 covers 7 bases. The CDR3 sequence is 16 residues long. Germline V gives CDR1 KGHSH, CDR2 LQKENI. The junction had 6 bases not matched to a gene; V was cut back by 5 bases and J by 0 bases. The CDR3 coding sequence is TGTGCCAGCTCAGCGGGACAGATAACAACTAATGAAAAACTGTTTTTT. This translates into CASSAGQITTNEKLFF.

The table lists this clone with a few counts. V is TRBV5-1 and J is TRBJ2-6; 8 bases are shared with TRBD1. The CDR3 has 16 amino acids. In germline, CDR1 is SGHRS, CDR2 YFSETQ. Trimming removed 5 bases from V and 4 bases from J; junction bases left unmatched: 8. CDR3 in DNA: TGCGCCAGCAGTCCCCTTACAGGGGGAGGGGCCAACGTCCTGACTTTC. Translation: CASSPLTGGGANVLTF.

This clone has just one count. The chain is built from TRBV4-2 and TRBJ2-6; perhaps TRBD1 as D (5 bases). Trimming took 0 bases from V and 2 from J, leaving 5 bases between them. The germline V gene encodes CDR1 LGHNA and CDR2 YNFKEQ. The CDR3 runs 15 residues. In DNA form, the CDR3 reads TGTGCCAGCAGCCAAGAAGGGGCTGGGGCCAACGTCCTGACTTTC. Amino acid sequence: CASSQEGAGANVLTF.

The chain links TRBV7-2 to TRBJ2-7, with a weak D call TRBD2 (5 bases). V lost 2 bases and J lost 9, with 11 bases in between. The CDR3 is made up of 12 amino acids. The germline CDR1 and CDR2 sequences are SGHTA and FQGNSA. The DNA of the CDR3 is TGTGCCAGCAGCTTAAGTCTCCGGGGGCAGTACTTC. It encodes CASSLSLRGQYF.

V is TRBV12-5 and J is TRBJ2-7; TRBD1 aligns across 9 bases. CDR1 is LGHNT and CDR2 is FRNRAP in the germline V gene. Trimming took 2 bases from V and 4 from J; bases not matched to a gene: 9. The CDR3 runs 16 residues. The CDR3 sequence is CASGLWGTGRPYEQYF. For the CDR3, the DNA is TGTGCTAGTGGTTTGTGGGGGACAGGGAGACCTTACGAGCAGTACTTC. Complete variable domain (other parts from reference TRBV12-5 and TRBJ2-7): DARVTQTPRHKVTEMGQEVTMRCQPILGHNTVFWYRQTMMQGLELLAYFRNRAPLDDSGMPKDRFSAEMPDATLATLKIQPSEPRDSAVYFCASGLWGTGRPYEQYFGPGTRLTVT.

The chain employs TRBV27 and TRBJ2-3; D is possibly TRBD2 (5 bases). The CDR3 consists of 16 residues. From germline, CDR1 is MNHEY and CDR2 SMNVEV (reference sequence). Trimming cost V 1 base and J 6 bases, with 17 bases left between them. The DNA of the CDR3 is TGTGCCAGCAGTTTATTGCCTAGCTTGATAAGGGATACGCAGTATTTT. The encoded protein is CASSLLPSLIRDTQYF.

V and J are TRBV30 and TRBJ1-3, with 9 nucleotides matching TRBD1. Trimming cost V 3 bases and J 3 bases; bases outside gene matches: 18. This CDR3 is built from 19 residues. Looked up from germline, CDR1 is GTSNPN and CDR2 is SVGIG (reference sequence). The CDR3 DNA follows: TGTGCCTGGAGAAGCAGAAGGGACAGGGTTTTCTGGAGTGGAAACACCATATATTTT. Translated: CAWRSRRDRVFWSGNTIYF. The complete variable domain, with remaining parts taken from reference TRBV30 and TRBJ1-3, reads SQTIHQWPATLVQPVGSPLSLECTVEGTSNPNLYWYRQAAGRGLQLLFYSVGIGQISSEVPQNLSASRPQDRQFILSSKKLLLSDSGFYLCAWRSRRDRVFWSGNTIYFGEGSWLTVV.

V gene TRBV7-2 combines with J gene TRBJ2-3, with D uncertain. Trimming took 4 bases from V and 3 from J, leaving 5 bases between them. The CDR3 has 12 residues. CDR1 and CDR2 (germline): SGHTA, FQGNSA. CDR3 sequence: CASSSRTDTQYF. The CDR3 coding sequence is TGTGCCAGCAGCTCACGGACAGATACGCAGTATTTT. Using reference TRBV7-2 and TRBJ2-3 for the parts outside the CDR3, the full variable domain is GAGVSQSPSNKVTEKGKDVELRCDPISGHTALYWYRQSLGQGLEFLIYFQGNSAPDKSGLPSDRFSAERTGGSVSTLTIQRTQQEDSAVYLCASSSRTDTQYFGPGTRLTVL.

The chain has TRBV6-5 and TRBJ1-1; a possible D gene is TRBD1 (5 bases). The germline V gene has CDR1 MNHEY and CDR2 SVGAGI. Between the trimmed V and J ends, which lost 6 bases and 1 base, there was a span of 9 bases. CDR3 length: 13 residues. The CDR3 sequence is CASSSTENTEAFF. The DNA of the CDR3 is TGTGCCAGCAGCTCGACAGAGAACACTGAAGCTTTCTTT.